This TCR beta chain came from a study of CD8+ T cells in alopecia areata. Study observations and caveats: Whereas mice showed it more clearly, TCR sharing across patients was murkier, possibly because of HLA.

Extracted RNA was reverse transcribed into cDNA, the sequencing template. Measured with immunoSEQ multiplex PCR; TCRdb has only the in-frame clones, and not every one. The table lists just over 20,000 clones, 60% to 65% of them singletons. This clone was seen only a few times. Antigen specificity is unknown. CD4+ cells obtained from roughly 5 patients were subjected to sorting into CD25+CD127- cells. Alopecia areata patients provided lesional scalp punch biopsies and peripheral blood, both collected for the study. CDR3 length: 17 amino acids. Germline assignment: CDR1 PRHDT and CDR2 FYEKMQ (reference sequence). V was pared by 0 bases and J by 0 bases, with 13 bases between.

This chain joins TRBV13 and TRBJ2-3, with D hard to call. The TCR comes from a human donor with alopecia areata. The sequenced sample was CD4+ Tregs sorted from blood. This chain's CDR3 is CASSLGTVAWSTDTQYF. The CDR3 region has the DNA TGTGCCAGCAGCTTAGGGACGGTCGCCTGGAGCACAGATACGCAGTATTTT.